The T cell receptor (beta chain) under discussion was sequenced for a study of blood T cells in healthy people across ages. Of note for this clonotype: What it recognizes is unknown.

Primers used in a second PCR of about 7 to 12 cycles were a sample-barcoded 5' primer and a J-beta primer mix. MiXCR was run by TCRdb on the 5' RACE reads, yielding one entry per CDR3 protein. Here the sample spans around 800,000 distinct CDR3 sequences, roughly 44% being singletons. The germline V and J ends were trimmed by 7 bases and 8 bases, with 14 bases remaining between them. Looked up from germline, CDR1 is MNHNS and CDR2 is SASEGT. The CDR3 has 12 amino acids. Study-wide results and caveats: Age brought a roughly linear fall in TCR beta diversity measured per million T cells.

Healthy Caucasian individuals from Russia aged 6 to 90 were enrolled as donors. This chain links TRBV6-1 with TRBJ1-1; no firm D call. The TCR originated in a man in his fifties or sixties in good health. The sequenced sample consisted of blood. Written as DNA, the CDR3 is TGTGCCAGCAAAGGATGGGAACGGGAAGCTTTCTTT. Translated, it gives CASKGWEREAFF.